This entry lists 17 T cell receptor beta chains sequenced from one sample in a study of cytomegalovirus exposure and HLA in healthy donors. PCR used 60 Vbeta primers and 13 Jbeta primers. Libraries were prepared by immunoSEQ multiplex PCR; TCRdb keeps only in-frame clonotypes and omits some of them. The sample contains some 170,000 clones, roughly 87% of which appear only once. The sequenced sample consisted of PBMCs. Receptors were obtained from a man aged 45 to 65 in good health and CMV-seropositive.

The CDR3 bases are TGCGCCAGCAGCTTGGATGGGGCGCCTGGCTACACCTTC. Its translation: CASSLDGAPGYTF. The chain has TRBV5-1 and TRBJ1-2, with D possibly matching TRBD1 (5 bases). The CDR3 sequence is 13 residues long. The V end lost 0 bases, the J end lost 7 bases, and 10 bases lay between the germline ends. The germline V gene has CDR1 SGHRS and CDR2 YFSETQ. The full variable domain, with the rest looked up from reference TRBV5-1 and TRBJ1-2, is KAGVTQTPRYLIKTRGQQVTLSCSPISGHRSVSWYQQTPGQGLQFLFEYFSETQRNKGNFPGRFSGRQFSNSRSEMNVSTLELGDSALYLCASSLDGAPGYTFGSGTRLTVV.

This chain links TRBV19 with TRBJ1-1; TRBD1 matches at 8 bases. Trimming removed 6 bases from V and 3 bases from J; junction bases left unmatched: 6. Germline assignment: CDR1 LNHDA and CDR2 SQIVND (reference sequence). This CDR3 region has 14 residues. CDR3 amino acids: CASSPGQVYTEAFF. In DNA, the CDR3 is TGTGCCAGTAGCCCGGGACAGGTTTACACTGAAGCTTTCTTT.

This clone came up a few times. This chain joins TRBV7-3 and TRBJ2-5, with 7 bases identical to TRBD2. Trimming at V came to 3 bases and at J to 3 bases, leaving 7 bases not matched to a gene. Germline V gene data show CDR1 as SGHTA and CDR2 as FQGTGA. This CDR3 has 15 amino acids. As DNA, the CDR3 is TGTGCCAGCAGCTTCCTGGCGGGAGATAAAGAGACCCAGTACTTC. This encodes CASSFLAGDKETQYF.

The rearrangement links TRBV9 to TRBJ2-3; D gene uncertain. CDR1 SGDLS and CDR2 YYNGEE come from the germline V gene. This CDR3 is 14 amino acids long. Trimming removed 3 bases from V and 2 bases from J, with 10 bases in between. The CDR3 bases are TGTGCCAGCAGCGGAGGCGTTCTCACAGATACGCAGTATTTT. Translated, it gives CASSGGVLTDTQYF. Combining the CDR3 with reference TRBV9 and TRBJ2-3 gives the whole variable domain DSGVTQTPKHLITATGQRVTLRCSPRSGDLSVYWYQQSLDQGLQFLIQYYNGEERAKGNILERFSAQQFPDLHSELNLSSLELGDSALYFCASSGGVLTDTQYFGPGTRLTVL.

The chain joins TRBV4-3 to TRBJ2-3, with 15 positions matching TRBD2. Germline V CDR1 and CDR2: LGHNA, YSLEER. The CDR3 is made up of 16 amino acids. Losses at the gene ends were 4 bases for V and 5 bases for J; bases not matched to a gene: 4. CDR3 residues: CASSRGLAGGRDTQYF. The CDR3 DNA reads TGCGCCAGCAGCCGAGGACTAGCGGGGGGGCGAGATACGCAGTATTTT.

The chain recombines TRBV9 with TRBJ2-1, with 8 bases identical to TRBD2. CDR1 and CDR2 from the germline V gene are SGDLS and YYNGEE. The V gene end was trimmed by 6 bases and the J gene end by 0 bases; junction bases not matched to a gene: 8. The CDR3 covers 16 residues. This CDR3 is CASTPGGVHSYNEQFF. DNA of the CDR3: TGTGCCAGCACCCCGGGGGGGGTGCACTCCTACAATGAGCAGTTCTTC.

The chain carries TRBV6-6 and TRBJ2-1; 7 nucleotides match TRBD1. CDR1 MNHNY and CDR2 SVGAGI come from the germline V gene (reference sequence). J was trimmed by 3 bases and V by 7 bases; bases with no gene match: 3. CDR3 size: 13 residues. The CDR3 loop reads CASTRQGYNEQFF. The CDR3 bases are TGTGCCAGCACAAGACAGGGCTACAATGAGCAGTTCTTC.

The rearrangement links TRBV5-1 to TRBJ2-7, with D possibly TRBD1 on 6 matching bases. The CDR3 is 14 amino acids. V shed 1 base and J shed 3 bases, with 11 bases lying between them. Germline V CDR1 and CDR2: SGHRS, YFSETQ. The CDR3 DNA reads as TGCGCCAGCAGCTTGAGGGGACACCGCTACGAGCAGTACTTC. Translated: CASSLRGHRYEQYF.

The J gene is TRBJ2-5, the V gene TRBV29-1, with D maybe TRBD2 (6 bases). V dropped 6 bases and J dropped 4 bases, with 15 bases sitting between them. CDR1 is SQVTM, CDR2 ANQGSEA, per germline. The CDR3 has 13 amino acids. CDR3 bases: TGCAGCGTAAGGGACTCTCGAGGAGAGACCCAGTACTTC. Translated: CSVRDSRGETQYF.

CDR3 DNA sequence: TGTGCCAGCAGCGTTATGAGGGGGTCGGACACTGAAGCTTTCTTT. Translated, it gives CASSVMRGSDTEAFF. The chain recombines TRBV28 with TRBJ1-1; D might be TRBD1 (6 bases). The germline V gene has CDR1 MDHEN and CDR2 SYDVKM. This CDR3 comprises 15 residues. Trimming removed 6 bases from V and 3 bases from J, with 17 bases in between.

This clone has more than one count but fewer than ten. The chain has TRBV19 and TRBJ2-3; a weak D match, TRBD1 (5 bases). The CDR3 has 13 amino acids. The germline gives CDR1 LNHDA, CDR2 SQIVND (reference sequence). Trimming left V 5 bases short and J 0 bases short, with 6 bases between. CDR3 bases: TGTGCCAGTAGTGACAGCAGCACAGATACGCAGTATTTT. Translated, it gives CASSDSSTDTQYF.

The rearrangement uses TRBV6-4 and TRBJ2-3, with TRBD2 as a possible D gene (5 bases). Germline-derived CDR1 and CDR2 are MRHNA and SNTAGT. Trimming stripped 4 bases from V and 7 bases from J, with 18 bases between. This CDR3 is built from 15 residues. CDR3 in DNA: TGTGCCAGCAGTGCCAATGCGGAGGCTCCTAATACGCAGTATTTT. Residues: CASSANAEAPNTQYF.

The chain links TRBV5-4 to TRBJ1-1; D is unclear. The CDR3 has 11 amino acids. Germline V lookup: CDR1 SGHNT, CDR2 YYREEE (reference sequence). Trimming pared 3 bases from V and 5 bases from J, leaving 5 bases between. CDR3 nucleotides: TGTGCCAGCAGCTCCAAAACTGAAGCTTTCTTT. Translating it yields CASSSKTEAFF.

The CDR3 DNA is TGCGCCAGCAGCTTGGAACAGGGTCCGCGGGGCTACACCTTC. Residues: CASSLEQGPRGYTF. The V and J genes are TRBV5-1 and TRBJ1-2, with a weak D call TRBD1 (6 bases). The germline V gene encodes CDR1 SGHRS and CDR2 YFSETQ. The CDR3 totals 14 residues. Trimming took 0 bases from V and 8 from J, leaving 14 bases between them. The variable domain in full, with the rest retrieved from reference TRBV5-1 and TRBJ1-2, is KAGVTQTPRYLIKTRGQQVTLSCSPISGHRSVSWYQQTPGQGLQFLFEYFSETQRNKGNFPGRFSGRQFSNSRSEMNVSTLELGDSALYLCASSLEQGPRGYTFGSGTRLTVV.

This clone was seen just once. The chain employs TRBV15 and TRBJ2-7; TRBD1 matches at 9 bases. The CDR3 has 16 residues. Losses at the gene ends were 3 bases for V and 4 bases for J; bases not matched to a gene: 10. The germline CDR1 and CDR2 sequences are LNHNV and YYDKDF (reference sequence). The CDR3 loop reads CATSSYRGTGFYEQYF. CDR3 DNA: TGTGCCACCAGCAGCTACCGCGGGACAGGGTTTTACGAGCAGTACTTC.

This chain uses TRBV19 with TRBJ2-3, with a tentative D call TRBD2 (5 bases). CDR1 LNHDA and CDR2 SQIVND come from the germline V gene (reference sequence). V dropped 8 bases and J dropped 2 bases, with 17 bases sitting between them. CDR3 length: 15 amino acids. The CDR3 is CASRGWSGNTDTQYF. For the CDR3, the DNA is TGTGCCAGTCGGGGTTGGAGCGGCAACACAGATACGCAGTATTTT.

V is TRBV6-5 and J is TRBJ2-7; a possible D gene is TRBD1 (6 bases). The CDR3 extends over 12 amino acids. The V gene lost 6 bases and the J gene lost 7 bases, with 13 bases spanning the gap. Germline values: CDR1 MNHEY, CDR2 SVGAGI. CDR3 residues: CASRTRRGEQYF. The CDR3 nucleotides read TGTGCCAGCAGAACAAGAAGGGGGGAGCAGTACTTC.